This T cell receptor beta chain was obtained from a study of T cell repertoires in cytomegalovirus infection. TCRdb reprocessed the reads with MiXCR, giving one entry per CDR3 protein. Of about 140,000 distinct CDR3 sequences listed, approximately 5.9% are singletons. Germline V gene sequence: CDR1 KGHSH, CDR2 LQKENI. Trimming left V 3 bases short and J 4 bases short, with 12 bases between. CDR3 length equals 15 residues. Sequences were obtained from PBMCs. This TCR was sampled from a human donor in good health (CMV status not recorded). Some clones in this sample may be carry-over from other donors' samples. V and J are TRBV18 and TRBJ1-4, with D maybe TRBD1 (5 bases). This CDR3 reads CASSPGAGINEKLFF. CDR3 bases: TGTGCCAGCTCACCCGGCGCAGGGATTAATGAAAAACTGTTTTTT.